The entry below describes one T cell receptor (beta chain). What it recognizes is unknown. The TCR beta cDNA libraries carried unique molecular identifiers. Input populations of roughly 0.85 to 11 million T cells gave rise to 500,000 to 600,000 cDNA molecules. Via MiXCR, TCRdb re-called the PCR reads, giving one row per CDR3 protein. The table shows about 540,000 distinct CDR3 sequences, with 30% to 40% occurring only once. Germline CDR1 PRHDT, CDR2 FYEKMQ (reference sequence). This CDR3 spans 15 amino acids. V was cut by 1 base and J by 5 bases, with 14 bases left in between. The data originate from a study of post-analysis software for immune sequencing data. Whole-study context: Relapsing-remitting, secondary progressive and progressive-relapsing multiple sclerosis were all included among the disease courses. Overall study findings and caveats: Relative to controls, patients had 4 or 5 TRBV segments at higher frequency, with TRBV5-6, TRBV5-1 and TRBV20-1 among these.

The receptor was isolated from a girl under 18 with multiple sclerosis. Material: blood. The chain recombines TRBV13 with TRBJ2-5; D possibly corresponds to TRBD1 (5 bases). For the CDR3, the DNA is TGTGCCAGCAGCTTAGAGGGGCCCCTTCGGGAGACCCAGTACTTC. Its translation: CASSLEGPLRETQYF.